The 31 T cell receptor beta chains listed next were all sequenced from one sample in a study of OX40 agonist ivuxolimab in advanced cancers. The table came from immunoSEQ multiplex PCR; TCRdb's copy has only in-frame clones and leaves some out. Among about 33,000 clones, roughly four fifths were seen once, and the ten largest hold under 15%. Source: CD4+ or CD8+ T cells sorted from blood, taken in a trial of the OX40 agonist ivuxolimab. The receptors stem from an adult with an advanced solid tumor such as melanoma, head and neck, liver or kidney cancer.

The chain employs TRBV7-6 and TRBJ2-2, with D tentatively TRBD2 (6 bases). The germline V gene has CDR1 SGHVS and CDR2 FNYEAQ. The ends were cut back, 3 bases at V and 7 bases at J, with 15 bases in the middle. This CDR3 is 15 amino acids long. Written as DNA, the CDR3 is TGTGCCAGCAGCTTCTCGGGGGATATTAGCGGGGAGCTGTTTTTT. Protein product: CASSFSGDISGELFF.

This clone has a handful of counts. J is TRBJ2-6 and V is TRBV6-5; 12 nucleotides agree with TRBD1. Germline CDR1 reads MNHEY; CDR2 reads SVGAGI. The V and J ends lost 6 bases and 7 bases, in that order; junction bases with no gene match: 1. The CDR3 is 14 amino acids. CDR3 loop: CASRGQGAANVLTF. CDR3 in DNA: TGTGCCAGCAGGGGACAGGGGGCAGCCAACGTCCTGACTTTC.

Comments on this clone: Germline is not matched at one junction end, which may reflect a read error. The gene calls are TRBV6-4 and TRBJ2-2; 8 nucleotides match TRBD1. This CDR3 contains 17 residues. The germline gives CDR1 MRHNA, CDR2 SNTAGT. DNA of the CDR3: TGTGCCAGCAGTGATTTCCCAGGGGGCGCGTTTGACCGGGGAGCTGTTTTT. It yields the protein CASSDFPGGAFDRGAVF.

In this sample, this clone turned up a few times. This chain joins TRBV10-1 and TRBJ1-6; D is unclear. Germline-derived CDR1 and CDR2 are WNHNN and SYGVQD (reference sequence). V was clipped by 6 bases and J by 8 bases, with 2 bases between them. The length of the CDR3 is 10 residues. The CDR3 sequence is CASRHSPLHF. Here the CDR3 DNA reads TGCGCCAGCAGGCATTCACCCCTCCACTTT.

V is TRBV7-9 and J is TRBJ1-2; the D gene is possibly TRBD1 (6 bases). From germline, CDR1 is SEHNR and CDR2 FQNEAQ (reference sequence). This CDR3 region has 13 residues. Trimming left V 4 bases short and J 6 bases short, with 12 bases between. Here the CDR3 DNA reads TGTGCCAGCAGCTCCCGGGGGGGCCATGGCTACACCTTC. Translating gives CASSSRGGHGYTF.

This chain joins TRBV10-3 and TRBJ2-3; TRBD1 matches 12 bases. The J segment lost 6 bases and the V segment lost 4 bases, leaving 2 bases of the junction unmatched. Per the germline V gene, CDR1 is ENHRY and CDR2 is SYGVKD. This CDR3 has 14 residues. The CDR3: CAISGGQGADTQYF. DNA of the CDR3: TGTGCCATCAGTGGGGGACAGGGGGCCGATACGCAGTATTTT.

This clone was detected once. Different DNA sequences within this sample yield the same CDR3. V usage is TRBV7-9 and J usage is TRBJ2-1; possibly TRBD1 for D (6 bases). There are 12 residues in the CDR3. Trimming pared 5 bases from V and 7 bases from J, leaving 9 bases between. Germline loops: CDR1 SEHNR, CDR2 FQNEAQ (reference sequence). The CDR3 DNA follows: TGTGCCAGCAGCCTCACAGGGAATGAGCAGTTCTTC. It translates to CASSLTGNEQFF.

The chain has TRBV7-2 and TRBJ2-7; D is uncertain. Trimming removed 5 bases from V and 1 base from J, with 9 bases in between. The CDR3 is 13 residues long. Germline V gives CDR1 SGHTA, CDR2 FQGNSA. CDR3 region: CASSRASSYEQYF. Written as DNA, the CDR3 is TGTGCCAGCAGCCGTGCAAGTTCCTACGAGCAGTACTTC.

The chain couples TRBV6-5 to TRBJ2-3; the match to TRBD2 covers 14 bases. With V trimmed by 7 bases and J by 6 bases, 3 bases remained unmatched. Germline V gene sequence: CDR1 MNHEY, CDR2 SVGAGI. CDR3 length: 14 amino acids. Written as DNA, the CDR3 is TGTGCCAGCACACGGACTAGCGGGGGGGATACGCAGTATTTT. It yields the protein CASTRTSGGDTQYF.

This clone was picked up a small number of times. Different DNA sequences within this sample yield the same CDR3. V and J are TRBV6-4 and TRBJ2-3, with a weak D call TRBD1 (6 bases). V was cut by 8 bases and J by 3 bases, with 12 bases left in between. CDR1 is MRHNA, CDR2 SNTAGT, per germline. This CDR3 spans 13 amino acids. The CDR3 DNA reads TGTGCCAGCGGCAGGGGTGTTACAGATACGCAGTATTTT. It specifies CASGRGVTDTQYF.

This clone was found a few times. Other nucleotide sequences from this sample produce the same CDR3. The chain has TRBV6-1 and TRBJ1-5, with D perhaps matching TRBD1 (6 bases). Germline CDR1 and CDR2: MNHNS and SASEGT. This CDR3 region has 14 residues. V was pared by 6 bases and J by 0 bases, with 9 bases between. CDR3 residues: CASSPDSSNQPQHF. The CDR3 DNA is TGTGCCAGCAGCCCGGACAGTAGCAATCAGCCCCAGCATTTT.

This clone was detected a few times. V usage is TRBV5-1 and J usage is TRBJ1-5; D call uncertain. The ends were cut back, 4 bases at V and 6 bases at J, with 11 bases in the middle. The CDR3 sequence is 13 residues long. The V gene's germline CDR1 is SGHRS and CDR2 YFSETQ. The CDR3 loop reads CASSSQVGQPQHF. The DNA for the CDR3 is TGCGCCAGCAGCAGCCAAGTGGGTCAGCCCCAGCATTTT. The entire variable domain, with the rest obtained from reference TRBV5-1 and TRBJ1-5, is as follows: KAGVTQTPRYLIKTRGQQVTLSCSPISGHRSVSWYQQTPGQGLQFLFEYFSETQRNKGNFPGRFSGRQFSNSRSEMNVSTLELGDSALYLCASSSQVGQPQHFGDGTRLSIL.

This CDR3 is CAWRLLAGPDTQYF. In DNA form, the CDR3 reads TGTGCCTGGAGGCTACTAGCGGGGCCAGATACGCAGTATTTT. The rearrangement uses TRBV30 and TRBJ2-3; TRBD2 agrees at 10 bases. V lost 3 bases to trimming and J lost 4 bases; unmatched junction nucleotides: 4. This CDR3 is built from 14 residues. Germline lookup yields CDR1 GTSNPN and CDR2 SVGIG (reference sequence).

This chain uses TRBV4-1 with TRBJ2-2; no definite D call. The CDR3 loop spans 17 amino acids. Trimming left V 0 bases short and J 0 bases short, with 11 bases between. Germline values: CDR1 MGHRA, CDR2 YSYEKL. The CDR3: CASSQDKWQTNTGELFF. DNA of the CDR3: TGCGCCAGCAGCCAAGATAAGTGGCAGACGAACACCGGGGAGCTGTTTTTT.

The chain uses TRBV19 and TRBJ1-2, with TRBD1 as a possible D gene (6 bases). This CDR3 has 15 residues. Germline assignment: CDR1 LNHDA and CDR2 SQIVND (reference sequence). The V gene lost 2 bases and the J gene lost 2 bases, with 12 bases spanning the gap. CDR3 nucleotide sequence: TGTGCCAGTAGTATACAGTCAGGGGCGAACTATGGCTACACCTTC. Its translation is CASSIQSGANYGYTF.

The chain is built from TRBV6-5 and TRBJ2-5; TRBD2 might be the D (5 bases). Germline CDR1 is MNHEY and CDR2 is SVGAGI. The CDR3 totals 12 residues. V shed 2 bases and J shed 7 bases, with 8 bases lying between them. For the CDR3, the DNA is TGTGCCAGCAGTTACGGACTTGGGACCCAGTACTTC. It yields the protein CASSYGLGTQYF.

For this clone: A junction boundary mismatches the germline segment, possibly from a read error. The chain links TRBV5-3 to TRBJ1-2, with D unclear. TRBV5-3 is recorded as an ORF, its role being uncertain. The CDR3 covers 13 residues. The CDR3 DNA follows: TGCGCCAGCAACTTTCCGGGGAAAACTGGCTACACCTTC. Translated: CASNFPGKTGYTF.

The rearrangement uses TRBV30 and TRBJ1-6; D gene ambiguous. This CDR3 spans 13 amino acids. V lost 0 bases and J lost 5, with 5 bases in between. Germline V lookup: CDR1 GTSNPN, CDR2 SVGIG (reference sequence). The CDR3 is CAWSVRNNSPLHF. Here the CDR3 DNA reads TGTGCCTGGAGTGTAAGGAATAATTCACCCCTCCACTTT.

This chain uses TRBV29-1 with TRBJ2-6; TRBD1 is a possible D gene (5 bases). The V gene lost 6 bases and the J gene lost 0 bases, with 9 bases spanning the gap. CDR3 length equals 14 residues. Germline V gene lookup returns CDR1 SQVTM and CDR2 ANQGSEA. The CDR3 DNA reads as TGCAGCGTATCGACAGTCTCTGGGGCCAACGTCCTGACTTTC. Residues: CSVSTVSGANVLTF.

This rearrangement joins TRBV19 to TRBJ1-6; possibly TRBD1 for D (6 bases). CDR1 is LNHDA and CDR2 is SQIVND in the germline V gene (reference sequence). V dropped 3 bases and J dropped 6 bases, with 9 bases sitting between them. This CDR3 has 14 amino acids. The CDR3, as DNA: TGTGCCAGTAGTATGGACAGAGGTAATTCACCCCTCCACTTT. Its protein product is CASSMDRGNSPLHF.

This chain links TRBV19 with TRBJ1-1; 9 bases map to TRBD1. Looked up from germline, CDR1 is LNHDA and CDR2 is SQIVND (reference sequence). The CDR3 is 16 amino acids. Trimming took 7 bases from V and 5 from J; bases not matched to a gene: 14. The CDR3 here is CASIGSGQGYYTEAFF. The DNA for the CDR3 is TGTGCCAGTATCGGGTCGGGACAGGGATATTATACTGAAGCTTTCTTT.

V gene TRBV7-3 combines with J gene TRBJ2-7; D is uncertain. V was shortened by 6 bases and J by 0 bases, with 9 bases between the two germline ends. This CDR3 is built from 13 residues. Germline CDR1 is SGHTA and CDR2 is FQGTGA. The CDR3 reads CASRGPSSYEQYF. The CDR3 DNA sequence: TGTGCCAGCAGGGGTCCGAGCTCCTACGAGCAGTACTTC.

The chain has TRBV9 and TRBJ2-7; no firm D call. CDR3 size: 14 residues. With 6 bases removed from V and 3 bases from J, the gap between germline ends came to 16 bases. Germline-derived CDR1 and CDR2 are SGDLS and YYNGEE. The CDR3 protein is CASTPDEVRYEQYV. In DNA form, the CDR3 reads TGTGCCAGCACCCCAGACGAAGTGCGCTACGAGCAGTACGTC.

The V gene is TRBV7-9, the J gene TRBJ1-1, with D uncertain. V shed 3 bases and J shed 0 bases, with 5 bases lying between them. CDR1 and CDR2 (germline): SEHNR, FQNEAQ (reference sequence). This CDR3 is 13 amino acids long. The CDR3 loop reads CASSLPMNTEAFF. The CDR3 DNA follows: TGTGCCAGCAGCTTGCCCATGAACACTGAAGCTTTCTTT.

The V call is TRBV4-1, the J call TRBJ1-2, with a tentative D call TRBD1 (6 bases). Deletions cut 4 bases from V and 1 base from J, with 13 bases between. Looked up from germline, CDR1 is MGHRA and CDR2 is YSYEKL. The CDR3 has 15 amino acids. CDR3 in DNA: TGCGCCAGCAGCCCTTGGGGCAGGGGTAACTATGGCTACACCTTC. Translated: CASSPWGRGNYGYTF.

This clone was seen just once. This chain joins TRBV7-9 and TRBJ2-2; tentative D call: TRBD1 (5 bases). With 1 base removed from V and 1 base from J, the gap between germline ends came to 13 bases. Germline CDR1 is SEHNR and CDR2 is FQNEAQ (reference sequence). CDR3 size: 17 residues. CDR3 nucleotide sequence: TGTGCCAGCAGCTTAGGATGGGCGGACAAGAACACCGGGGAGCTGTTTTTT. This translates into CASSLGWADKNTGELFF. Together with reference TRBV7-9 and TRBJ2-2, the CDR3 gives the full variable domain: DTGVSQNPRHKITKRGQNVTFRCDPISEHNRLYWYRQTLGQGPEFLTYFQNEAQLEKSRLLSDRFSAERPKGSFSTLEIQRTEQGDSAMYLCASSLGWADKNTGELFFGEGSRLTVL.

The V and J genes are TRBV6-5 and TRBJ1-1, with a weak D call TRBD1 (5 bases). This CDR3 contains 13 residues. The V end was cut by 7 bases, the J end by 0 bases, with 9 bases between. Per the germline V gene, CDR1 is MNHEY and CDR2 is SVGAGI. For the CDR3, the DNA is TGTGCCAGCAAGAGCAGGGTGAACACTGAAGCTTTCTTT. Its translation is CASKSRVNTEAFF.

The gene calls are TRBV10-2 and TRBJ2-3; D is possibly TRBD2 (7 bases). Germline CDR1 WSHSY, CDR2 SAAADI. The CDR3 extends over 16 amino acids. The V end lost 3 bases, the J end lost 0 bases, and 13 bases lay between the germline ends. CDR3 sequence (DNA): TGCGCCAGCAGTGAAAGGGGGGGGCGGAGCACAGATACGCAGTATTTT. Amino acids: CASSERGGRSTDTQYF.

V is TRBV18 and J is TRBJ1-3, with TRBD1 as a possible D gene (5 bases). The ends were cut back, 0 bases at V and 0 bases at J, with 6 bases in the middle. Germline V CDR1 and CDR2: KGHSH, LQKENI. This CDR3 has 15 residues. CDR3 region: CASSPPGTSGNTIYF. DNA for the CDR3: TGTGCCAGCTCACCACCCGGGACCTCTGGAAACACCATATATTTT.

The J gene is TRBJ1-6, the V gene TRBV30; the D is unclear. The length of the CDR3 is 13 residues. V lost 4 bases and J lost 9, with 13 bases in between. Germline V gives CDR1 GTSNPN, CDR2 SVGIG (reference sequence). The CDR3 region has the DNA TGTGCCTGGATGGCAGGTCTGGGTTCACCCCTCCACTTT. It translates to CAWMAGLGSPLHF.

The chain recombines TRBV7-3 with TRBJ2-3; 11 nucleotides match TRBD2. V lost 3 bases to trimming and J lost 6 bases; unmatched junction nucleotides: 5. CDR3 length: 15 residues. Germline V gene sequence: CDR1 SGHTA, CDR2 FQGTGA. CDR3 DNA sequence: TGTGCCAGCAGCTTTAGCGGGGGGGCAGGTGATACGCAGTATTTT. Protein: CASSFSGGAGDTQYF.